One and the same sample provided the 24 T cell receptor beta chains below, sequenced in a study of graft-versus-host responses after intestinal transplantation. TCRdb's table, derived via immunoSEQ multiplex PCR, lists solely in-frame clones and lacks some. Of around 120,000 clones listed, roughly nine tenths were seen once; the top ten hold 0.18%. These receptors have no known antigen. The specimen was unstimulated CD4+ T cells sorted from spleen or lymph node cells, collected before intestinal transplant. These receptors all come from a human donor who received an intestinal transplant.

The rearrangement joins TRBV27 to TRBJ1-1, with 8 positions matching TRBD1. Germline loops: CDR1 MNHEY, CDR2 SMNVEV (reference sequence). The junction had 15 bases not matched to a gene; V was cut back by 5 bases and J by 10 bases. The CDR3 loop spans 15 amino acids. CDR3 loop: CASSPPRSRGLRAFF. In DNA form, the CDR3 reads TGTGCCAGCAGTCCCCCGAGGAGCAGGGGGCTCAGAGCTTTCTTT.

The chain is built from TRBV29-1 and TRBJ1-1, with TRBD1 identical over 7 bases. The CDR3 consists of 14 residues. V gave up 0 bases and J gave up 11 bases; unmatched junction bases: 12. Per the germline V gene, CDR1 is SQVTM and CDR2 is ANQGSEA. The chain's CDR3 is CSVEDLSGQENAFF. The CDR3 DNA reads TGCAGCGTTGAAGATCTCTCAGGACAGGAGAACGCTTTCTTT.

This clone was found once. The chain couples TRBV30 to TRBJ1-5; 7 bases map to TRBD1. V lost 1 base to trimming and J lost 3 bases; unmatched junction nucleotides: 3. The CDR3 consists of 14 residues. CDR1 is GTSNPN, CDR2 SVGIG, per germline (reference sequence). CDR3 protein: CAWSGGQTNQPQHF. DNA for the CDR3: TGTGCCTGGAGTGGGGGACAGACCAATCAGCCCCAGCATTTT. Supplemented by reference TRBV30 and TRBJ1-5, the full variable domain reads SQTIHQWPATLVQPVGSPLSLECTVEGTSNPNLYWYRQAAGRGLQLLFYSVGIGQISSEVPQNLSASRPQDRQFILSSKKLLLSDSGFYLCAWSGGQTNQPQHFGDGTRLSIL.

This rearrangement joins TRBV5-1 to TRBJ1-1; TRBD1 matches at 8 bases. CDR1 and CDR2 (germline): SGHRS, YFSETQ. The CDR3 has 14 residues. The V gene end was trimmed by 3 bases and the J gene end by 1 base; junction bases not matched to a gene: 2. In DNA, the CDR3 is TGCGCCAGCAGCTCTGGGACAGGGAACACTGAAGCTTTCTTT. It is translated as CASSSGTGNTEAFF.

V is TRBV6-5 and J is TRBJ1-4; possible D gene TRBD1, 5 bases. Germline lookup yields CDR1 MNHEY and CDR2 SVGAGI. V shed 6 bases and J shed 10 bases, with 15 bases lying between them. The CDR3 covers 13 residues. The chain's CDR3 is CASRDPDGGKLFF. The CDR3 region has the DNA TGTGCCAGCAGGGACCCCGACGGGGGAAAACTGTTTTTT.

V gene TRBV29-1 combines with J gene TRBJ1-5; no firm D call. The CDR3 extends over 11 amino acids. V was pared by 4 bases and J by 9 bases, with 10 bases between. Germline-derived CDR1 and CDR2 are SQVTM and ANQGSEA. The CDR3 is CSVGGPGPQHF. The CDR3 coding sequence is TGCAGCGTTGGAGGGCCCGGGCCCCAGCATTTT.

This chain links TRBV7-3 with TRBJ2-1, with 7 bases matching TRBD2. The V gene end was trimmed by 5 bases and the J gene end by 0 bases; junction bases not matched to a gene: 4. Germline V gene data show CDR1 as SGHTA and CDR2 as FQGTGA. The CDR3 spans 15 residues. In DNA form, the CDR3 reads TGTGCCAGCAGCCCCCGGACTAGCTCCTACAATGAGCAGTTCTTC. Translated: CASSPRTSSYNEQFF.

The rearrangement links TRBV7-9 to TRBJ2-1; 8 bases map to TRBD2. The trim removed 0 bases at V and 5 bases at J, leaving 9 bases unmatched. This CDR3 has 17 amino acids. Per the germline V gene, CDR1 is SEHNR and CDR2 is FQNEAQ (reference sequence). The CDR3 spells CASSLARLREDHNEQFF. CDR3 nucleotides: TGTGCCAGCAGCTTAGCCCGGTTGCGGGAGGACCACAATGAGCAGTTCTTC.

The gene calls are TRBV9 and TRBJ2-1; TRBD2 agrees at 8 bases. The length of the CDR3 is 15 residues. J lost 4 bases, V lost 0 bases, and 3 bases had no gene match. CDR1 and CDR2 from the germline V gene are SGDLS and YYNGEE. The CDR3 DNA reads TGTGCCAGCAGCGTAGAGAGCGGGGGTTACAATGAGCAGTTCTTC. Its translation is CASSVESGGYNEQFF.

The chain links TRBV11-2 to TRBJ2-7; 7 bases match TRBD1. CDR3 length: 14 residues. J was trimmed by 1 base and V by 6 bases; bases with no gene match: 6. The germline V gene has CDR1 SGHAT and CDR2 FQNNGV. CDR3 protein: CASSRSTGSYEQYF. CDR3 sequence (DNA): TGTGCCAGCAGTAGATCGACAGGGTCCTACGAGCAGTACTTC.

The chain carries TRBV7-2 and TRBJ2-3, with 9 bases aligning to TRBD2. The germline CDR1 and CDR2 sequences are SGHTA and FQGNSA. V was pared by 5 bases and J by 1 base, with 4 bases of the junction left unmatched. The CDR3 covers 15 residues. Written as DNA, the CDR3 is TGTGCCAGCAGCGCGGGGGGGCGGGGCACAGATACGCAGTATTTT. Its translation: CASSAGGRGTDTQYF.

Here the CDR3 DNA reads TGTGCCAGCAGAAGAGGGACAGGGGCCAACGAGCAGTACTTC. This encodes CASRRGTGANEQYF. The chain joins TRBV7-9 to TRBJ2-7, with 10 positions matching TRBD1. This CDR3 region has 14 residues. CDR1 is SEHNR and CDR2 is FQNEAQ in the germline V gene (reference sequence). V gave up 6 bases and J gave up 5 bases; unmatched junction bases: 7.

This chain joins TRBV19 and TRBJ2-7; TRBD1 aligns across 9 bases. Germline V gene lookup returns CDR1 LNHDA and CDR2 SQIVND (reference sequence). This CDR3 spans 14 amino acids. V lost 6 bases, J lost 4 bases, and 7 bases stayed unmatched. The CDR3 DNA is TGTGCCAGTAGGATCGGGACAGGGACTTACGAGCAGTACTTC. Protein sequence: CASRIGTGTYEQYF.

The gene calls are TRBV18 and TRBJ1-1, with 7 bases matching TRBD1. This CDR3 has 13 residues. With V trimmed by 4 bases and J by 3 bases, 2 bases remained unmatched. In germline, CDR1 is KGHSH, CDR2 LQKENI. The CDR3 sequence: CASSLDRDTEAFF. The CDR3 coding sequence is TGTGCCAGCTCACTCGACAGGGACACTGAAGCTTTCTTT.

The chain employs TRBV19 and TRBJ2-3; D remains ambiguous. This CDR3 comprises 13 residues. Germline CDR1 reads LNHDA; CDR2 reads SQIVND (reference sequence). Trimming left V 3 bases short and J 6 bases short, with 10 bases between. CDR3 loop: CASSIQWRDTQYF. The CDR3 coding sequence is TGTGCCAGTAGTATTCAATGGCGGGATACGCAGTATTTT.

This chain links TRBV30 with TRBJ2-7; the D gene is possibly TRBD2 (5 bases). This CDR3 spans 12 amino acids. Trimming removed 3 bases at V and 5 bases at J, with 11 bases between. Per the germline V gene, CDR1 is GTSNPN and CDR2 is SVGIG (reference sequence). The CDR3 DNA reads TGTGCCTGGAGCCACACGAGGGACGAGCAGTACTTC. Amino acids: CAWSHTRDEQYF.

The rearrangement joins TRBV6-1 to TRBJ1-2, with 7 bases identical to TRBD1. Germline loops: CDR1 MNHNS, CDR2 SASEGT. The CDR3 runs to 15 residues. V gave up 6 bases and J gave up 4 bases; unmatched junction bases: 11. The CDR3 loop is CASSDTGNRGYGYTF. As DNA, the CDR3 is TGTGCCAGCAGCGATACAGGGAACAGGGGCTATGGCTACACCTTC.

The rearrangement uses TRBV12-5 and TRBJ1-1, with D perhaps TRBD1 (5 bases). This CDR3 comprises 14 residues. The V end lost 7 bases, the J end lost 3 bases, and 15 bases lay between the germline ends. Germline-derived CDR1 and CDR2 are LGHNT and FRNRAP. CDR3 sequence (DNA): TGTGCTAGTGCCACAAACCGCAGGGACACTGAAGCTTTCTTT. It encodes CASATNRRDTEAFF.

The chain uses TRBV7-9 and TRBJ1-1; 8 nucleotides match TRBD1. This CDR3 region has 14 residues. Unmatched junction bases numbered 6, after V lost 8 bases and J lost 1 base. Germline V gene data show CDR1 as SEHNR and CDR2 as FQNEAQ (reference sequence). The CDR3 sequence is CASLAGTGNTEAFF. As DNA, the CDR3 is TGTGCCAGCCTGGCCGGGACAGGGAACACTGAAGCTTTCTTT. Supplemented by reference TRBV7-9 and TRBJ1-1, the full variable domain reads DTGVSQNPRHKITKRGQNVTFRCDPISEHNRLYWYRQTLGQGPEFLTYFQNEAQLEKSRLLSDRFSAERPKGSFSTLEIQRTEQGDSAMYLCASLAGTGNTEAFFGQGTRLTVV.

The chain combines TRBV30 with TRBJ2-3; TRBD2 might be the D (5 bases). Trimming took off 4 bases at V and 4 bases at J, with 9 bases between the two ends. The CDR3 is 12 amino acids. CDR1 is GTSNPN, CDR2 SVGIG, per germline (reference sequence). CDR3 protein: CAWMRVPDTQYF. CDR3 nucleotides: TGTGCCTGGATGAGGGTACCAGATACGCAGTATTTT. Full variable domain (remainder filled in from reference TRBV30 and TRBJ2-3): SQTIHQWPATLVQPVGSPLSLECTVEGTSNPNLYWYRQAAGRGLQLLFYSVGIGQISSEVPQNLSASRPQDRQFILSSKKLLLSDSGFYLCAWMRVPDTQYFGPGTRLTVL.

This chain links TRBV7-3 with TRBJ2-2, with TRBD1 matching over 7 bases. J lost 0 bases, V lost 3 bases, and 4 bases had no gene match. CDR1 is SGHTA, CDR2 FQGTGA, per germline. The CDR3 extends over 16 amino acids. The CDR3 sequence is CASSFATGPNTGELFF. The CDR3 DNA reads as TGTGCCAGCAGCTTTGCGACAGGGCCGAACACCGGGGAGCTGTTTTTT.

This chain links TRBV5-5 with TRBJ1-1, with D hard to call. CDR1 is SGHKS, CDR2 YYEKEE, per germline (reference sequence). V was trimmed by 4 bases and J by 1 base, leaving 14 bases between them. The CDR3 is 15 amino acids. CDR3 residues: CASSRLVLGNTEAFF. The DNA for the CDR3 is TGTGCCAGCAGCCGGCTAGTGTTGGGGAACACTGAAGCTTTCTTT.

V gene TRBV29-1 combines with J gene TRBJ1-1; TRBD1 aligns across 7 bases. Germline CDR1 reads SQVTM; CDR2 reads ANQGSEA. This CDR3 is 15 amino acids long. J was trimmed by 0 bases and V by 4 bases; bases with no gene match: 8. The CDR3 region has the DNA TGCAGCGTTGCCAGGGGGAGTACCATGAACACTGAAGCTTTCTTT. It is translated as CSVARGSTMNTEAFF.

The chain has TRBV29-1 and TRBJ2-2; TRBD1 might be the D (6 bases). Germline V lookup: CDR1 SQVTM, CDR2 ANQGSEA. The V end lost 7 bases, the J end lost 6 bases, and 12 bases lay between the germline ends. The CDR3 is 12 residues long. The CDR3 spells CSATGSPGELFF. As DNA, the CDR3 is TGCAGCGCCACAGGGTCCCCCGGGGAGCTGTTTTTT.